Sequencing of this T cell receptor (beta chain) was carried out in a study of identical twins. After template switching added a universal primer site, the resulting cDNA carried unique molecular identifiers. TCRdb redid the calling of the 5' RACE reads with MiXCR, one entry per CDR3 protein. This sample yields 700,000 to 950,000 distinct CDR3 sequences, of which more than 9% are seen a single time; around 1.5% belongs to the top ten. V trimming: 5 bases; J trimming: 5 bases; junction bases outside the gene matches: 12. Per germline, CDR1 DFQATT and CDR2 SNEGSKA (reference sequence). The CDR3 has 15 amino acids. These data also formed part of another study, on yellow fever vaccine responses in identical twins. As that report states: Reportedly, twins showed a vaccine T cell response that looked partly convergent and partly personalized.

Sequenced input: PBMCs. The sequence came from a woman aged 18-35 years in good health. This chain uses TRBV20-1 with TRBJ2-1; TRBD1 agrees at 7 bases. CDR3 in amino acids: CSADYQYRGNNEQFF. The CDR3 DNA reads TGCAGTGCTGACTACCAATACAGGGGAAACAATGAGCAGTTCTTC.